Listed here is a single T cell receptor (beta chain). These data are taken from a study of blood T cell repertoires in COVID-19. Study as a whole: T cells, B-cell-depleted T cells, or PBMCs provided the cDNA or gDNA that served as material.

Original handling: Amplification with reference gene primers provided the estimates of nucleated cell counts. Using immunoSEQ multiplex PCR, the repertoire was profiled, and TCRdb retains in-frame clones only, with some absent. V and J calls plus clone size are reproduced from that table; the DNA served to infer D and trimming. The profile covers approximately 140,000 clones, with 75% to 90% appearing a single time and about 8% taken by the ten largest. The CDR3 contains 14 residues. The germline CDR1 and CDR2 sequences are MNHEY and SMNVEV (reference sequence). V was pared by 5 bases and J by 7 bases, with 10 bases of the junction left unmatched.

The chain links TRBV27 to TRBJ2-5, with 7 bases matching TRBD1. Sequenced input: peripheral blood. The receptor was isolated from a woman aged 55-75 years with COVID-19, enrolled during active disease. The CDR3 loop is CASSPGQAMGTQYF. The DNA of the CDR3 is TGTGCCAGCAGTCCAGGACAGGCGATGGGGACCCAGTACTTC.